Included here is one T cell receptor (beta chain) sequence, with context. The antigen is not known. The sample is drawn from a study of CD8+ T cells in alopecia areata. Overall study findings and caveats: More clonal than normal scalp was lesional scalp, particularly alopecia totalis/universalis. Resident alphabeta T-cell populations of normal skin are likewise subject to sequencing in scalp samples. Throughout tofacitinib, many expanded lesional clones continued to persist in scalp and blood.

Regarding treatment: oral pan-JAK inhibitor, 5-10 mg twice daily. Peripheral blood and lesional scalp punch biopsies came from alopecia areata patients. CDR3 length equals 16 residues. CDR1 and CDR2 (germline): LGHNA, YSLEER. The ends were cut back, 3 bases at V and 1 base at J, with 15 bases in the middle. Sequencing templates came from extracted RNA that was reverse transcribed into cDNA. Only in-frame clones appear in the TCRdb table, and some are missing; sequencing was by immunoSEQ multiplex PCR. The sample holds about 92,000 clones, 44% seen once. The material was CD8+ T cells sorted from blood, obtained at week 24, from a patient treated with tofacitinib. The clonotype was recovered from a human donor with alopecia areata. The V gene is TRBV4-3, the J gene TRBJ1-1; no reliable D call. The CDR3 DNA is TGCGCCAGCAGCCAGGGGTCATCGGCGGGGAACACTGAAGCTTTCTTT. Residues: CASSQGSSAGNTEAFF.